This T cell receptor (beta chain) stems from a study of blood T cell repertoires in COVID-19. Study-level information: Sample material is recorded as cDNA or gDNA derived from T cells, B-cell-depleted T cells, or PBMCs.

Original processing methods: Reference gene primers were amplified, and this amplification served to estimate nucleated cell counts. Clones were read by immunoSEQ multiplex PCR, and TCRdb kept only the in-frame ones, dropping some. V, J and clone size derive from that table, while D and trimming were established from the DNA sequence. This repertoire shows about 170,000 clones, about 86% found once; its top ten account for 5.5% to 7%. There are 13 residues in the CDR3. Looked up from germline, CDR1 is MNHNY and CDR2 is SVGAGI (reference sequence). V shed 6 bases and J shed 9 bases, with 12 bases lying between them.

The V and J genes are TRBV6-6 and TRBJ1-6; tentative D call: TRBD1 (5 bases). The sample taken for sequencing was peripheral blood. The TCR was taken from a man aged 50 to 59 with active or convalescent COVID-19. In DNA, the CDR3 is TGTGCCAGCAGGGAGGGGATTCCTTCACCCCTCCACTTT. Translation: CASREGIPSPLHF.